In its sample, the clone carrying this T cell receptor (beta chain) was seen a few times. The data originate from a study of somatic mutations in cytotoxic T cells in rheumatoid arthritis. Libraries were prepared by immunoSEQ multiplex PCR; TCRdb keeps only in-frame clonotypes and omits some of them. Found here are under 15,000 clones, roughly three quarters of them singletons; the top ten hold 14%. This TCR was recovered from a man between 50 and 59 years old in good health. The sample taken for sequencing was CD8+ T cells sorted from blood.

In nucleotides, the CDR3 is TGTGCCAGCAGACGGGACTCTGCCAGGTCACCCCTCCACTTT. It yields the protein CASRRDSARSPLHF. The chain links TRBV6-6 to TRBJ1-6; D might be TRBD1 (5 bases). Deletions cut 6 bases from V and 10 bases from J, with 16 bases between. Germline assignment: CDR1 MNHNY and CDR2 SVGAGI (reference sequence). The CDR3 contains 14 residues.